These 32 T cell receptor beta chains were all obtained from the same sample, sequenced in a study of blood T cell repertoires in COVID-19. Using immunoSEQ multiplex PCR, the repertoire was profiled, and TCRdb retains in-frame clones only, with some absent. The sample records 110,000 to 150,000 clones, roughly 80% being singletons. The sample was PBMCs or T cells enriched from blood (not recorded which). The receptors here all came from a woman aged 50 to 65 who had recovered from COVID-19.

This clone showed up just a few times. V is TRBV6-5 and J is TRBJ2-3; the D gene is possibly TRBD1 (6 bases). Germline CDR1 is MNHEY and CDR2 is SVGAGI. Trimming stripped 6 bases from V and 6 bases from J, with 19 bases between. The CDR3 length is 15 residues. CDR3 bases: TGTGCCAGCAGCCCCAGCACAGGGATGGGCGATACGCAGTATTTT. This sequence encodes CASSPSTGMGDTQYF.

In this sample, this clone turned up a few times. This rearrangement joins TRBV2 to TRBJ1-5; no clear D gene. The CDR3 loop spans 13 amino acids. Trimming stripped 5 bases from V and 7 bases from J, with 12 bases between. CDR1 is SNHLY, CDR2 FYNNEI, per germline. The CDR3 here is CASSKGGGQPQHF. The CDR3 DNA sequence: TGTGCCAGCAGTAAGGGAGGTGGACAGCCCCAGCATTTT.

With regard to this clone: Different DNA sequences within this sample yield the same CDR3. The CDR3 loop is CASSLSGGAYNEQFF. The CDR3 region has the DNA TGTGCCAGCAGTTTAAGCGGGGGGGCATACAATGAGCAGTTCTTC. The V call is TRBV27, the J call TRBJ2-1, with 10 positions matching TRBD2. Germline V lookup: CDR1 MNHEY, CDR2 SMNVEV (reference sequence). The CDR3 length is 15 residues. The ends lost 2 bases at V and 4 bases at J; junction bases unmatched: 2.

V is TRBV28 and J is TRBJ1-4; 10 bases are shared with TRBD1. Germline V gene sequence: CDR1 MDHEN, CDR2 SYDVKM. The CDR3 is 14 amino acids. The J segment lost 6 bases and the V segment lost 8 bases, leaving 6 bases of the junction unmatched. CDR3 nucleotide sequence: TGTGCCAGCCGCCCGGGGACAGGGGATGAAAAACTGTTTTTT. It specifies CASRPGTGDEKLFF.

The chain combines TRBV11-1 with TRBJ2-1, with D perhaps TRBD2 (6 bases). This CDR3 is built from 15 residues. V gave up 1 base and J gave up 9 bases, with 16 bases separating them. Per germline, CDR1 SGHAT and CDR2 FQDESV (reference sequence). Here the CDR3 DNA reads TGTGCCAGCAGCTTAGTTGGTAACGGGGGAACTGAGCAGTTCTTC. Its translation: CASSLVGNGGTEQFF.

There are a few counts of this clone. This chain joins TRBV5-6 and TRBJ1-4; 10 bases align to TRBD1. The germline V gene encodes CDR1 SGHDT and CDR2 YYEEEE. Unmatched junction bases numbered 12, after V lost 2 bases and J lost 8 bases. CDR3 length equals 17 residues. CDR3 bases: TGTGCCAGCAGCTTAAAAGCCGGGACAGGGGTTTTAGAAAAACTGTTTTTT. Its translation: CASSLKAGTGVLEKLFF.

The J gene is TRBJ1-4, the V gene TRBV3-1 (or the pseudogene TRBV3-2); 7 bases line up with TRBD1. Trimming took 4 bases from V and 8 from J; bases not matched to a gene: 7. Per germline, CDR1 LGHDT and CDR2 YNNKEL (reference sequence). The CDR3 is 14 amino acids. CDR3: CASSRQGQEEKLFF. The CDR3 nucleotides are TGTGCCAGCAGCCGACAGGGTCAAGAAGAAAAACTGTTTTTT.

The chain uses TRBV29-1 and TRBJ2-1; 8 bases line up with TRBD1. This CDR3 has 13 amino acids. Germline V lookup: CDR1 SQVTM, CDR2 ANQGSEA. The junction had 5 bases not matched to a gene; V was cut back by 7 bases and J by 3 bases. DNA for the CDR3: TGCAGCGGCGGGACAGGTAACTACAATGAGCAGTTCTTC. Protein product: CSGGTGNYNEQFF.

This sequence joins TRBV5-1 and TRBJ2-7, with a tentative D call TRBD2 (5 bases). Germline V gene sequence: CDR1 SGHRS, CDR2 YFSETQ. The CDR3 is 16 residues long. With 0 bases removed from V and 1 base from J, the gap between germline ends came to 14 bases. CDR3 bases: TGCGCCAGCAGCTTGGGGAATTCCGGGGTATCCTACGAGCAGTACTTC. This gives the protein CASSLGNSGVSYEQYF.

This clone was picked up one time. The V gene is TRBV3-1 (or the pseudogene TRBV3-2), the J gene TRBJ1-2; TRBD1 might be the D (6 bases). V lost 0 bases, J lost 9 bases, and 11 bases lay in between. Germline V gene lookup returns CDR1 LGHDT and CDR2 YNNKEL (reference sequence). The CDR3 is 13 residues long. The chain's CDR3 is CASSQEGAVRYTF. The CDR3 region has the DNA TGTGCCAGCAGCCAAGAGGGGGCGGTTCGCTACACCTTC.

The chain couples TRBV6-1 to TRBJ2-7, with D perhaps matching TRBD1 (9 bases). The CDR3 sequence is 15 residues long. Trimming left V 4 bases short and J 3 bases short, with 16 bases between. Germline V lookup: CDR1 MNHNS, CDR2 SASEGT. The CDR3 bases are TGTGCCAGCAGTGTAGCGGGACAGGGCTTCTACGAGCAGTACGTC. Protein sequence: CASSVAGQGFYEQYV.

The CDR3 DNA is TGTGCCAGCAGCGATAGCGGGGGAAACAATGAGCAGTTCTTC. This sequence encodes CASSDSGGNNEQFF. The chain combines TRBV5-4 with TRBJ2-1, with TRBD2 matching 9 bases. Trimming at V came to 4 bases and at J to 5 bases, leaving 4 bases not matched to a gene. Germline V lookup: CDR1 SGHNT, CDR2 YYREEE (reference sequence). There are 14 residues in the CDR3.

The chain combines TRBV14 with TRBJ1-1; D unclear. Trimming took off 3 bases at V and 0 bases at J, with 5 bases between the two ends. Germline V gene lookup returns CDR1 SGHDN and CDR2 FVKESK. This CDR3 has 13 residues. The CDR3 loop is CASSHALNTEAFF. The CDR3 nucleotides read TGTGCCAGCAGCCATGCGTTGAACACTGAAGCTTTCTTT.

This sequence joins TRBV11-2 and TRBJ1-6; D is undetermined. The CDR3 is made up of 12 amino acids. The V and J ends lost 5 bases and 13 bases respectively, with 12 bases between them. Germline V gene lookup returns CDR1 SGHAT and CDR2 FQNNGV. CDR3 loop: CASSNGIDPLHF. The CDR3 coding sequence is TGTGCCAGCAGCAACGGGATCGATCCCCTCCACTTT.

The chain joins TRBV28 to TRBJ1-2, with D unresolved. Germline CDR1 MDHEN, CDR2 SYDVKM. V was cut by 7 bases and J by 6 bases, with 21 bases left in between. CDR3 length: 15 residues. The CDR3 sequence: CASTYWEERRNGYTF. The CDR3 coding sequence is TGTGCCAGCACGTACTGGGAGGAAAGAAGGAATGGCTACACCTTC.

The chain is built from TRBV27 and TRBJ2-5, with TRBD1 identical over 7 bases. The V gene's germline CDR1 is MNHEY and CDR2 SMNVEV (reference sequence). V lost 6 bases, J lost 5 bases, and 9 bases stayed unmatched. This CDR3 region has 14 residues. CDR3 sequence (DNA): TGTGCCAGCAGACTCACAGGGGTTCTGGAGACCCAGTACTTC. Amino acid sequence: CASRLTGVLETQYF.

The chain employs TRBV21-1 and TRBJ1-6; the table's D gene call, TRBD1, was not cross checked with the DNA. TRBV21-1 is labeled a pseudogene. CDR3 size: 12 residues. The CDR3 reads CASIQGDSPLHF. In DNA form, the CDR3 reads TGTGCCAGCATTCAGGGGGATTCACCCCTCCACTTT.

Comment on this clone: Other DNA sequences in the sample encode the same CDR3. This chain joins TRBV18 and TRBJ2-2; a possible D gene is TRBD1 (5 bases). V was clipped by 3 bases and J by 5 bases, with 7 bases between them. The CDR3 consists of 13 residues. Looked up from germline, CDR1 is KGHSH and CDR2 is LQKENI. CDR3 nucleotides: TGTGCCAGCTCACCGGCAGGGACCGGGGAGCTGTTTTTT. It is translated as CASSPAGTGELFF.

CDR3 coding DNA: TGTGCCAGCAGGGGGGACAGATATTCACCCCTCCACTTT. Translation gives CASRGDRYSPLHF. The chain recombines TRBV2 with TRBJ1-6, with 7 bases lining up with TRBD1. Germline V lookup: CDR1 SNHLY, CDR2 FYNNEI. The CDR3 is 13 residues long. V dropped 6 bases and J dropped 8; count of bases not matched to a gene: 4.

The chain combines TRBV28 with TRBJ1-5; D gene unclear. CDR3 size: 12 residues. Germline loops: CDR1 MDHEN, CDR2 SYDVKM. The V gene lost 6 bases and the J gene lost 6 bases, with 9 bases spanning the gap. The CDR3 DNA is TGTGCCAGCAGGCCCACAAGTCAGCCCCAGCATTTT. It specifies CASRPTSQPQHF.

This chain links TRBV3-1 (or the pseudogene TRBV3-2) with TRBJ1-2, with a tentative D call TRBD1 (5 bases). V lost 0 bases, J lost 0 bases, and 14 bases lay in between. This CDR3 is built from 17 residues. The germline CDR1 and CDR2 sequences are LGHDT and YNNKEL (reference sequence). The CDR3: CASSQERGGTSNYGYTF. CDR3 DNA: TGTGCCAGCAGCCAAGAAAGAGGTGGGACTTCTAACTATGGCTACACCTTC.

The chain is built from TRBV10-3 and TRBJ1-1, with 9 bases identical to TRBD1. CDR3 length: 17 amino acids. Germline V lookup: CDR1 ENHRY, CDR2 SYGVKD. J was trimmed by 2 bases and V by 3 bases; bases with no gene match: 10. The CDR3 sequence: CAISDPYGQGTNTEAFF. In DNA form, the CDR3 reads TGTGCCATCAGTGATCCTTATGGACAGGGGACAAACACTGAAGCTTTCTTT.

The genes are TRBV18 and TRBJ1-3; D is uncertain. V dropped 2 bases and J dropped 4 bases, with 15 bases sitting between them. The length of the CDR3 is 16 residues. Germline CDR1 and CDR2: KGHSH and LQKENI. For the CDR3, the DNA is TGTGCCAGCTCACCAGCGTCGGTGACTTCAGGAAACACCATATATTTT. The encoded protein is CASSPASVTSGNTIYF.

This clone was observed many times. The chain links TRBV4-1 to TRBJ1-1; 9 nucleotides agree with TRBD1. Germline CDR1 reads MGHRA; CDR2 reads YSYEKL. The CDR3 is made up of 13 amino acids. The junction had 4 bases not matched to a gene; V was cut back by 7 bases and J by 4 bases. As DNA, the CDR3 is TGCGCCAGCACCCAGACAGGGGGCACTGAAGCTTTCTTT. This codes for CASTQTGGTEAFF.

The gene calls are TRBV7-2 and TRBJ2-4, with TRBD2 matching over 9 bases. Trimming removed 2 bases from V and 1 base from J; junction bases left unmatched: 3. The CDR3 consists of 16 residues. Germline assignment: CDR1 SGHTA and CDR2 FQGNSA. The CDR3, as DNA: TGTGCCAGCAGCTTACAGAGCGGGGGGGCCAAAAACATTCAGTACTTC. Translation: CASSLQSGGAKNIQYF.

V is TRBV11-3 and J is TRBJ2-7, with TRBD1 matching 8 bases. Germline assignment: CDR1 SGHNT and CDR2 YENEEA. The length of the CDR3 is 16 residues. With V trimmed by 0 bases and J by 0 bases, 4 bases remained unmatched. CDR3 bases: TGTGCCAGCAGCTTAGATGGGACAGGTTACTCCTACGAGCAGTACTTC. Translation gives CASSLDGTGYSYEQYF.

This chain links TRBV6-5 with TRBJ2-2, with a possible D match to TRBD1 (6 bases). V shed 10 bases and J shed 3 bases, with 12 bases lying between them. The length of the CDR3 is 13 residues. CDR1 and CDR2 (germline): MNHEY, SVGAGI. DNA for the CDR3: TGTGCCACCAACAGGGAAGACACCGGGGAGCTGTTTTTT. Its protein product is CATNREDTGELFF.

This chain uses TRBV18 with TRBJ2-5; D may be TRBD1 (5 bases). In germline, CDR1 is KGHSH, CDR2 LQKENI. This CDR3 is built from 15 residues. V lost 2 bases, J lost 2 bases, and 12 bases lay in between. CDR3 nucleotides: TGTGCCAGCTCACCAGGACACCCATCACAAGAGACCCAGTACTTC. Translating gives CASSPGHPSQETQYF.

This rearrangement joins TRBV19 to TRBJ1-2; 7 bases are shared with TRBD1. The CDR3 runs 15 residues. Trimming took 3 bases from V and 2 from J; bases not matched to a gene: 6. Per germline, CDR1 LNHDA and CDR2 SQIVND (reference sequence). CDR3 sequence: CASSMTGPLNYGYTF. CDR3 nucleotides: TGTGCCAGTAGTATGACAGGGCCGCTGAACTATGGCTACACCTTC.

This chain links TRBV5-6 with TRBJ2-5, with D perhaps TRBD2 (5 bases). There are 13 residues in the CDR3. CDR1 SGHDT and CDR2 YYEEEE come from the germline V gene. The ends were cut back, 4 bases at V and 2 bases at J, with 9 bases in the middle. The CDR3 coding sequence is TGTGCCAGCAGCAGGGAGAGACAAGAGACCCAGTACTTC. This encodes CASSRERQETQYF.

The chain couples TRBV27 to TRBJ2-1; no clear D gene. The CDR3 covers 14 residues. CDR1 is MNHEY and CDR2 is SMNVEV in the germline V gene (reference sequence). Trimming took 5 bases from V and 3 from J, leaving 11 bases between them. CDR3: CASSLQPFYNEQFF. The DNA for the CDR3 is TGTGCCAGCAGTCTACAGCCGTTCTACAATGAGCAGTTCTTC.

The genes are TRBV11-3 and TRBJ2-1, with 7 bases matching TRBD2. The CDR3 has 14 amino acids. The V segment lost 3 bases and the J segment 4 bases; nucleotides outside the gene matches: 3. CDR1 is SGHNT and CDR2 is YENEEA in the germline V gene. CDR3 residues: CASSLGGVYNEQFF. In DNA form, the CDR3 reads TGTGCCAGCAGCTTGGGGGGGGTATACAATGAGCAGTTCTTC.